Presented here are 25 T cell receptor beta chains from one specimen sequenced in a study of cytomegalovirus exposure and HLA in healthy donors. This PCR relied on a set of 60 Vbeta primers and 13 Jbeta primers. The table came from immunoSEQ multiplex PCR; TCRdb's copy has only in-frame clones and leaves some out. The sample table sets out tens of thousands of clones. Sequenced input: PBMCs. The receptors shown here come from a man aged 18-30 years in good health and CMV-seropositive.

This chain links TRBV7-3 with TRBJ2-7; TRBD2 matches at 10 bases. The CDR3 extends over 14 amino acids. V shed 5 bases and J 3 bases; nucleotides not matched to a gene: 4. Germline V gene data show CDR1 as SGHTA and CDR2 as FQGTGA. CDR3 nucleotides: TGTGCCAGCAGCCCCCTAGCGGGAGTCTACGAGCAGTACTTC. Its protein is CASSPLAGVYEQYF.

The CDR3 DNA follows: TGTGCCAGCAGCGTAGTACCAGGACAGGGCTTACATTTT. Translating gives CASSVVPGQGLHF. The genes are TRBV9 and TRBJ1-5, with 8 bases fitting TRBD1. CDR3 length: 13 amino acids. Trimming took 0 bases from V and 16 from J; bases not matched to a gene: 9. Germline CDR1 SGDLS, CDR2 YYNGEE.

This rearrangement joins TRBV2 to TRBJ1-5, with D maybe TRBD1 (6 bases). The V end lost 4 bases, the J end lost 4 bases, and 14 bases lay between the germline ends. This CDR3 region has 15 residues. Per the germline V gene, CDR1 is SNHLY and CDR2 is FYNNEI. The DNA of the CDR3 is TGTGCCAGCAGTGGACGGGGGGCACAGAATCAGCCCCAGCATTTT. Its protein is CASSGRGAQNQPQHF.

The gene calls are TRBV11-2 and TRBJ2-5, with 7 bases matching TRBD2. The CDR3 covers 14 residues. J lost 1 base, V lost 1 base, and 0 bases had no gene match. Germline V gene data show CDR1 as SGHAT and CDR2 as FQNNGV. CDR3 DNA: TGTGCCAGCAGCTTAGGGGGGGGCCAAGAGACCCAGTACTTC. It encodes CASSLGGGQETQYF. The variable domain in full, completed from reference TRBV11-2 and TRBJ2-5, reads EAGVAQSPRYKIIEKRQSVAFWCNPISGHATLYWYQQILGQGPKLLIQFQNNGVVDDSQLPKDRFSAERLKGVDSTLKIQPAKLEDSAVYLCASSLGGGQETQYFGPGTRLLVL.

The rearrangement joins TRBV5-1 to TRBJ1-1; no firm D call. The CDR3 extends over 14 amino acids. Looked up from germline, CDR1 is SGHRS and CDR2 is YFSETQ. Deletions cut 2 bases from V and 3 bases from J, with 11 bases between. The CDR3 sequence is CASSFHRTYTEAFF. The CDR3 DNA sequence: TGCGCCAGCAGCTTCCACAGAACTTACACTGAAGCTTTCTTT.

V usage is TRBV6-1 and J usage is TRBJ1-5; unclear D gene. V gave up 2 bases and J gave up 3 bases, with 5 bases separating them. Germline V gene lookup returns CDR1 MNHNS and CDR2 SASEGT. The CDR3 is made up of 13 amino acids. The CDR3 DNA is TGTGCCAGCAGTGAAACAGACAATCAGCCCCAGCATTTT. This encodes CASSETDNQPQHF.

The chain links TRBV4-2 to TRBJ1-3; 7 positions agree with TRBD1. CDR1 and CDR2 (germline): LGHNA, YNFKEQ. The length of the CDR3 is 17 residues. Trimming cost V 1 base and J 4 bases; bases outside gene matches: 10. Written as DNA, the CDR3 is TGTGCCAGCAGCCAAGTCAGGGGGTTTGCTAACGGAAACACCATATATTTT. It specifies CASSQVRGFANGNTIYF.

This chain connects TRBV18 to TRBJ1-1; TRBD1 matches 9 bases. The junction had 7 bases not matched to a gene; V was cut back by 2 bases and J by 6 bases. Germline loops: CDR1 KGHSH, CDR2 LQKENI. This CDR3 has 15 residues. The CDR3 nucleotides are TGTGCCAGCTCACCAGGTATGGGACAGGGCCCTGAAGCTTTCTTT. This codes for CASSPGMGQGPEAFF.

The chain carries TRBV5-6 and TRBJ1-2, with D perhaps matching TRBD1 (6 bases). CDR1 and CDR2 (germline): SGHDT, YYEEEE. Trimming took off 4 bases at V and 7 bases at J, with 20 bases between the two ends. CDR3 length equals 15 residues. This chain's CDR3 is CASSRTGLPSVGYTF. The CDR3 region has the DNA TGTGCCAGCAGCAGAACAGGGCTCCCTTCGGTTGGCTACACCTTC.

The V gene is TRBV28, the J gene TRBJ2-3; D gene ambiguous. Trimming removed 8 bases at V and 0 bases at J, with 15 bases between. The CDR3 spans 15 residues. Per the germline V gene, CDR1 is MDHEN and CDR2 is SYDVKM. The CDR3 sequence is CASFRSATSTDTQYF. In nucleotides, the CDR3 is TGTGCCAGCTTTAGGAGCGCTACTAGCACAGATACGCAGTATTTT.

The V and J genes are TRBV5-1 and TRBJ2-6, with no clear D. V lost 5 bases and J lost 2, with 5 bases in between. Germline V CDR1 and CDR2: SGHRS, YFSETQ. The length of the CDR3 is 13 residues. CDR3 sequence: CASRNTGANVLTF. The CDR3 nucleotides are TGCGCCAGCAGGAACACTGGGGCCAACGTCCTGACTTTC.

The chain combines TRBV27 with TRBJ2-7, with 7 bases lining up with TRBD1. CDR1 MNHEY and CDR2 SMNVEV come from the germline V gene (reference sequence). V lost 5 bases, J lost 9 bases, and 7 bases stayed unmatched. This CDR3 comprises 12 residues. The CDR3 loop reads CASSIRGGWQYF. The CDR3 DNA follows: TGTGCCAGCAGTATCAGAGGGGGCTGGCAGTACTTC.

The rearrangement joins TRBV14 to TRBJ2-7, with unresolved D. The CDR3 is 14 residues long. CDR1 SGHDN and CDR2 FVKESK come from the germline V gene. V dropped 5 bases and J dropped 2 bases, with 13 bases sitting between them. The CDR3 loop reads CASSEAGGTYEQYF. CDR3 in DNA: TGTGCCAGCAGCGAAGCCGGCGGTACCTACGAGCAGTACTTC. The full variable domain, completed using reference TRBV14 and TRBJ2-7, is EAGVTQFPSHSVIEKGQTVTLRCDPISGHDNLYWYRRVMGKEIKFLLHFVKESKQDESGMPNNRFLAERTGGTYSTLKVQPAELEDSGVYFCASSEAGGTYEQYFGPGTRLTVT.

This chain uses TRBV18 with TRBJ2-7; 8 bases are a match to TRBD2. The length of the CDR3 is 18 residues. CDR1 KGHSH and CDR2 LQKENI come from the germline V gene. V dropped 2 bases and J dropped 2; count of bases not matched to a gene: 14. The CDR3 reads CASSPGPQTSVGAYEQYF. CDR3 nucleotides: TGTGCCAGCTCACCAGGACCCCAGACTAGCGTAGGGGCCTACGAGCAGTACTTC.

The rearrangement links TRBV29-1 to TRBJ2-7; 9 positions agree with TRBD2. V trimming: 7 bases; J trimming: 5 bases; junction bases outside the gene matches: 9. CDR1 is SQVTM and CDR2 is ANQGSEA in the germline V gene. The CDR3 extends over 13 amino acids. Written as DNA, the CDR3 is TGCAGCGCCCGAGCGGGAGGTTCAAACGAGCAGTACTTC. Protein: CSARAGGSNEQYF.

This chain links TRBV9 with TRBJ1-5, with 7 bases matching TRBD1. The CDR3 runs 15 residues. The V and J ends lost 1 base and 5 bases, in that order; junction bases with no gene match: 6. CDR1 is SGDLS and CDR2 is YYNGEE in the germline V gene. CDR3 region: CASSVRGDRDQPQHF. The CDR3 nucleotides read TGTGCCAGCAGCGTAAGAGGGGACAGAGATCAGCCCCAGCATTTT. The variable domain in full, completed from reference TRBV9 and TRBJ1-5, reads DSGVTQTPKHLITATGQRVTLRCSPRSGDLSVYWYQQSLDQGLQFLIQYYNGEERAKGNILERFSAQQFPDLHSELNLSSLELGDSALYFCASSVRGDRDQPQHFGDGTRLSIL.

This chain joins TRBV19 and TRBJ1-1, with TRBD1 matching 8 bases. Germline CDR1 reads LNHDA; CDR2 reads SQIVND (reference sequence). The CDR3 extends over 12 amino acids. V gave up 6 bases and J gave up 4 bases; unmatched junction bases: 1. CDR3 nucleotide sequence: TGTGCCAGTAGACAGGGGGGCACTGAAGCTTTCTTT. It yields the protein CASRQGGTEAFF.

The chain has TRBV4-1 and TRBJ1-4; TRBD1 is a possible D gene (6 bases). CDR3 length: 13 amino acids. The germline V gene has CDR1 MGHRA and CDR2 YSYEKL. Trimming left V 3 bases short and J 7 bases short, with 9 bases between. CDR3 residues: CASSQGAGEKLFF. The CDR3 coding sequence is TGCGCCAGCAGCCAGGGGGCAGGTGAAAAACTGTTTTTT.

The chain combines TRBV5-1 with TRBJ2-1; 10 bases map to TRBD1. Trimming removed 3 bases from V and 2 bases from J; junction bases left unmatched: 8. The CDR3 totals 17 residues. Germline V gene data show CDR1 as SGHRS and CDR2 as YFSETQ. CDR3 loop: CASSSPVDRGAYNEQFF. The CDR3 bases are TGCGCCAGCAGCTCGCCGGTGGACAGGGGGGCCTACAATGAGCAGTTCTTC.

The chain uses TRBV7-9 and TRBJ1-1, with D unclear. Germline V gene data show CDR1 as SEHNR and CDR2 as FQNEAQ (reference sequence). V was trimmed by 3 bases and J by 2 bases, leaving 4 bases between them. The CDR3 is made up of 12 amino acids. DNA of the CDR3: TGTGCCAGCAGCTTTAAAAACACTGAAGCTTTCTTT. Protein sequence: CASSFKNTEAFF.

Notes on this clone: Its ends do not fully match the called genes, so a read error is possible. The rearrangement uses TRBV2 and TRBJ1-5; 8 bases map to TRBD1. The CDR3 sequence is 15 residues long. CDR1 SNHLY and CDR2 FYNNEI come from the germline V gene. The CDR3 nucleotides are TGTGCCAGCAGCGGCGACAGGGGAATTTATCAGCACCAGCATTTT. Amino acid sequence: CASSGDRGIYQHQHF.

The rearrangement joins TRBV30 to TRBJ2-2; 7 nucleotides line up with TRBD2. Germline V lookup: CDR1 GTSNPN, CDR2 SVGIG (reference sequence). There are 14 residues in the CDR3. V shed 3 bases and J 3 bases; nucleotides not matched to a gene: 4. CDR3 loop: CAWRGGDYTGELFF. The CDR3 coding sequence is TGTGCCTGGAGGGGGGGGGATTACACCGGGGAGCTGTTTTTT.

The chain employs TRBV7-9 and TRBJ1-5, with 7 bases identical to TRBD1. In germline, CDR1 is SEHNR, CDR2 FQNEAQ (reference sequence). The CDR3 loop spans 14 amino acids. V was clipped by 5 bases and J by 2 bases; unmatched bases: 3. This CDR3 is CASSQGQGNQPQHF. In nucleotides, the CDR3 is TGTGCCAGCAGCCAAGGACAGGGCAATCAGCCCCAGCATTTT.

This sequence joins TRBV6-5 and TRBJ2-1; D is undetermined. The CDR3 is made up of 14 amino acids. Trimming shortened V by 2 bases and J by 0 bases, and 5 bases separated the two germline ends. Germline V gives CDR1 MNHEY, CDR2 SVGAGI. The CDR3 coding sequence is TGTGCCAGCAGTTACGCGGACTCCTACAATGAGCAGTTCTTC. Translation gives CASSYADSYNEQFF.

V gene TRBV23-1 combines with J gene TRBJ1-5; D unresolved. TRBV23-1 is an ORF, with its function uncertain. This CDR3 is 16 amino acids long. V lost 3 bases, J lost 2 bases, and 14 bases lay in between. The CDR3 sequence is CASSHFTAQGNQPQHF. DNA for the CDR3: TGCGCCAGCAGTCATTTTACAGCCCAGGGCAATCAGCCCCAGCATTTT.